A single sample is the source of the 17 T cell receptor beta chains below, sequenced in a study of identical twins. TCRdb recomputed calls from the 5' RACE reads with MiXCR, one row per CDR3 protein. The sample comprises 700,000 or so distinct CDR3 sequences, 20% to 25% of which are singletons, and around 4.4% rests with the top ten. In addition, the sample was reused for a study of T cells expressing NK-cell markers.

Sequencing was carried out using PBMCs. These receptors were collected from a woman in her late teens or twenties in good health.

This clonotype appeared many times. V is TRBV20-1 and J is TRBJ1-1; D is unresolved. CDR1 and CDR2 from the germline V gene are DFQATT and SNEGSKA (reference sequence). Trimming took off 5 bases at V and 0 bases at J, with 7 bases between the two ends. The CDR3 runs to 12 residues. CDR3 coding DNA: TGCAGTGCTGGACGGTTGAACACTGAAGCTTTCTTT. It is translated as CSAGRLNTEAFF.

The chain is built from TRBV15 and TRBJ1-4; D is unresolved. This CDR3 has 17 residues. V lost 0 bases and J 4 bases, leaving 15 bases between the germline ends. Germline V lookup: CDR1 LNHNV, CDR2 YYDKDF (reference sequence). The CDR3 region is CATSRDKVRQSNEKLFF. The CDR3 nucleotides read TGTGCCACCAGCAGAGATAAGGTCCGTCAAAGTAATGAAAAACTGTTTTTT.

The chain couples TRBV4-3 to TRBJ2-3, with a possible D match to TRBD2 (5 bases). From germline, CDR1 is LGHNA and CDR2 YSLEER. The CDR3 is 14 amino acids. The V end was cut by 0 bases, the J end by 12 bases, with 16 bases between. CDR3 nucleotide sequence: TGCGCCAGCAGCCAAGATGAGGCAGGAGGTCACCAGTATTTT. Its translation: CASSQDEAGGHQYF.

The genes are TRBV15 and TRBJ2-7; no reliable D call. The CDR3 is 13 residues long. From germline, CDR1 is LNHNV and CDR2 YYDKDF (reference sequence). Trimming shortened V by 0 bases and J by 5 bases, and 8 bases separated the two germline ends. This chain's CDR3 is CATSREVGHEQYF. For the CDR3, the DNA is TGTGCCACCAGCAGAGAGGTTGGGCACGAGCAGTACTTC.

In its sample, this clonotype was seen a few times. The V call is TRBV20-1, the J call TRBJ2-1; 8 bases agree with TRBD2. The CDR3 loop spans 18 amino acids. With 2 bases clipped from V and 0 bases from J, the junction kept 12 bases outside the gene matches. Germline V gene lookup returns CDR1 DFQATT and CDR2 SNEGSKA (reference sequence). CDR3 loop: CSARQAGERRSSYNEQFF. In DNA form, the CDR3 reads TGCAGTGCTAGACAAGCGGGGGAGAGGAGAAGCTCCTACAATGAGCAGTTCTTC.

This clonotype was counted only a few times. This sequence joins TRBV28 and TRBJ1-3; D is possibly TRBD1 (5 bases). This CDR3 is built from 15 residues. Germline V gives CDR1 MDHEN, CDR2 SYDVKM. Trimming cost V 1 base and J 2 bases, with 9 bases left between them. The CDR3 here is CASSLYRIAGNTIYF. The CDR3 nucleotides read TGTGCCAGCAGTTTATACAGGATAGCTGGAAACACCATATATTTT. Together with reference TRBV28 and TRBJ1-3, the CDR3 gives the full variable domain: DVKVTQSSRYLVKRTGEKVFLECVQDMDHENMFWYRQDPGLGLRLIYFSYDVKMKEKGDIPEGYSVSREKKERFSLILESASTNQTSMYLCASSLYRIAGNTIYFGEGSWLTVV.

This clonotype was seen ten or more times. The CDR3 DNA reads TGTGCCAGCAGCGCTTCCTCGGAAACGGGGACCCAGTACTTC. The encoded protein is CASSASSETGTQYF. The chain has TRBV9 and TRBJ2-5; the D is unclear. V lost 3 bases and J lost 7, with 16 bases in between. Per the germline V gene, CDR1 is SGDLS and CDR2 is YYNGEE. This CDR3 contains 14 residues. Full variable domain (rest looked up from reference TRBV9 and TRBJ2-5): DSGVTQTPKHLITATGQRVTLRCSPRSGDLSVYWYQQSLDQGLQFLIQYYNGEERAKGNILERFSAQQFPDLHSELNLSSLELGDSALYFCASSASSETGTQYFGPGTRLLVL.

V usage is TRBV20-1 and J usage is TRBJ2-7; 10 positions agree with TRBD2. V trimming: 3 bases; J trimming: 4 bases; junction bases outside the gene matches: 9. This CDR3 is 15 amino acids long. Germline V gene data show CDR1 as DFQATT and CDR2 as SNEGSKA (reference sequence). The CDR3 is CSASDPGTSAYEQYF. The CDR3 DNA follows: TGCAGTGCTAGTGACCCCGGGACTAGCGCGTACGAGCAGTACTTC.

The chain's CDR3 is CASSPGLGMGTEAFF. As DNA, the CDR3 is TGCGCCAGCAGCCCGGGGTTAGGGATGGGCACTGAAGCTTTCTTT. This rearrangement joins TRBV5-1 to TRBJ1-1; no definite D call. The germline V gene encodes CDR1 SGHRS and CDR2 YFSETQ. This CDR3 is built from 15 residues. Between the trimmed V and J ends, which lost 4 bases and 4 bases, there was a span of 17 bases.

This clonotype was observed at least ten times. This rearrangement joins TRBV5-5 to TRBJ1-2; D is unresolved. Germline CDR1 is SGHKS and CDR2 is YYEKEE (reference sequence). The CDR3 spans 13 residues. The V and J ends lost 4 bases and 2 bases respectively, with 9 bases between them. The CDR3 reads CASSDMSNYGYTF. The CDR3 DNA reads TGTGCCAGCAGCGACATGTCCAACTATGGCTACACCTTC. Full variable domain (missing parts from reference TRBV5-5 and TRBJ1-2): DAGVTQSPTHLIKTRGQQVTLRCSPISGHKSVSWYQQVLGQGPQFIFQYYEKEERGRGNFPDRFSARQFPNYSSELNVNALLLGDSALYLCASSDMSNYGYTFGSGTRLTVV.

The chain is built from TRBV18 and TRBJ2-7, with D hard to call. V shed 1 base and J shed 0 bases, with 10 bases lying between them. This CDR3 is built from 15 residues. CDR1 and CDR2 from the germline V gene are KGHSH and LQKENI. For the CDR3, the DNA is TGTGCCAGCTCACCACAGGCCCAGCCCTCCTACGAGCAGTACTTC. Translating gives CASSPQAQPSYEQYF. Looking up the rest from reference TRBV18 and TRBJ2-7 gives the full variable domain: NAGVMQNPRHLVRRRGQEARLRCSPMKGHSHVYWYRQLPEEGLKFMVYLQKENIIDESGMPKERFSAEFPKEGPSILRIQQVVRGDSAAYFCASSPQAQPSYEQYFGPGTRLTVT.

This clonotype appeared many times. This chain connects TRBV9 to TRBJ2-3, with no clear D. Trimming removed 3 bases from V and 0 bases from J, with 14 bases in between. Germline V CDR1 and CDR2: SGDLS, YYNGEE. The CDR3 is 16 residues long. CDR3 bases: TGTGCCAGCAGCGCCGTCGGAACCCCTAGCACAGATACGCAGTATTTT. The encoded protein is CASSAVGTPSTDTQYF. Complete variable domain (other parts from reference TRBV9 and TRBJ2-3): DSGVTQTPKHLITATGQRVTLRCSPRSGDLSVYWYQQSLDQGLQFLIQYYNGEERAKGNILERFSAQQFPDLHSELNLSSLELGDSALYFCASSAVGTPSTDTQYFGPGTRLTVL.

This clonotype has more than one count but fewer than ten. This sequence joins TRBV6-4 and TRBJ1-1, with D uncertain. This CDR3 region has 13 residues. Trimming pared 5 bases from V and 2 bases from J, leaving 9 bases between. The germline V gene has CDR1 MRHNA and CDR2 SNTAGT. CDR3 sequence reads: CASSMDHNTEAFF. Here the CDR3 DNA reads TGTGCCAGCAGTATGGACCATAACACTGAAGCTTTCTTT.

CDR3 DNA: TGTGCCAGCAGCCCTACCGGACAGGGCGGCAATGAGCAGTTCTTC. This encodes CASSPTGQGGNEQFF. The V and J genes are TRBV9 and TRBJ2-1; 8 bases align to TRBD1. V was pared by 4 bases and J by 6 bases, with 9 bases of the junction left unmatched. The germline V gene encodes CDR1 SGDLS and CDR2 YYNGEE. CDR3 length equals 15 residues.

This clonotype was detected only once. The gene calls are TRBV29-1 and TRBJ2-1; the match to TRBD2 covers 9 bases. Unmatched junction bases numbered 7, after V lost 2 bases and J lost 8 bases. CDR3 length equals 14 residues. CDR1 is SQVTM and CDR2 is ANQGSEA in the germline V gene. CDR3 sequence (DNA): TGCAGCGTTGAAAGAGCGGGAGGCGCCGATGAGCAGTTCTTC. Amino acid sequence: CSVERAGGADEQFF.

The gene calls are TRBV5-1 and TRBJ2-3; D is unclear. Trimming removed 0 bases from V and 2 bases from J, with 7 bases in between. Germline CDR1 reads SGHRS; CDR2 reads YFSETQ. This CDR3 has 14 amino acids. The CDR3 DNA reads TGCGCCAGCAGCTTGGGACTCCTCACAGATACGCAGTATTTT. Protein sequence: CASSLGLLTDTQYF. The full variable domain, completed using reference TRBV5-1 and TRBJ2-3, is KAGVTQTPRYLIKTRGQQVTLSCSPISGHRSVSWYQQTPGQGLQFLFEYFSETQRNKGNFPGRFSGRQFSNSRSEMNVSTLELGDSALYLCASSLGLLTDTQYFGPGTRLTVL.

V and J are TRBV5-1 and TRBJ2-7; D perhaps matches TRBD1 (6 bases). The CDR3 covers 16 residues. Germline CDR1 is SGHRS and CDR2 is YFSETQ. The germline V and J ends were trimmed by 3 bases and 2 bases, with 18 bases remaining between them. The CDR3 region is CASSYGQRERTYEQYF. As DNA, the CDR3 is TGCGCCAGCAGCTATGGACAGCGTGAGAGAACCTACGAGCAGTACTTC.